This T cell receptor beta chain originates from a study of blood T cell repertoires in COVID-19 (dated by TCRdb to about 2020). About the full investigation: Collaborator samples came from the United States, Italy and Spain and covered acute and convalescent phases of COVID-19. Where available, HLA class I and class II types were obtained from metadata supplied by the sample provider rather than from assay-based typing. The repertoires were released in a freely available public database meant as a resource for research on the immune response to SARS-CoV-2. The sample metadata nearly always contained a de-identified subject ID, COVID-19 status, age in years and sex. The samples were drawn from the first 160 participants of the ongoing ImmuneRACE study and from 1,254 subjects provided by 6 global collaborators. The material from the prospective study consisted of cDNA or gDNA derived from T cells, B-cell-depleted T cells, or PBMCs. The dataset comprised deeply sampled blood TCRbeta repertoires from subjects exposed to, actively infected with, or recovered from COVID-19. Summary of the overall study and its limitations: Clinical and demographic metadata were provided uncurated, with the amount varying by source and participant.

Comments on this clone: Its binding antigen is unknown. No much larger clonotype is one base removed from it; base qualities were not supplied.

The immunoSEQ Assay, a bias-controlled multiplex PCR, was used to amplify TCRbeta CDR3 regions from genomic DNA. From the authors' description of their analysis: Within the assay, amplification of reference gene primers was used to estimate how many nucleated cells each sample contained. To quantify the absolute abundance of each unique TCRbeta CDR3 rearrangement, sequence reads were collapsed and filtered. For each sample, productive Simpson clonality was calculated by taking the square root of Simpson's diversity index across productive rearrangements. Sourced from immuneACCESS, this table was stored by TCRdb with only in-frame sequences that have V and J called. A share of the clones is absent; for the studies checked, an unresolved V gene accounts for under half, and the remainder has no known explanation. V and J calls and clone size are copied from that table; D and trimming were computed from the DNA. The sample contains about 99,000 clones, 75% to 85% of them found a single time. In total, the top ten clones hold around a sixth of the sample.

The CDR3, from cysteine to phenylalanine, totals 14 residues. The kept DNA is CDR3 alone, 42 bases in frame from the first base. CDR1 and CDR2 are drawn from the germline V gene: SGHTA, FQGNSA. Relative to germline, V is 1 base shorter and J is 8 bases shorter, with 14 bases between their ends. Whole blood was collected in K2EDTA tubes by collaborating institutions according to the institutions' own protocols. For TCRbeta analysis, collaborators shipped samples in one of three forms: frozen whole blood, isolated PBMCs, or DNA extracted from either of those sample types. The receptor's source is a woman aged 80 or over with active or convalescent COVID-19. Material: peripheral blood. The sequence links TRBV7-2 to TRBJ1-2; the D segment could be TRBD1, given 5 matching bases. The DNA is TGTGCCAGCAGCTTAGTTTCCAGGGCGGAAGGCTACACCTTC. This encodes CASSLVSRAEGYTF.